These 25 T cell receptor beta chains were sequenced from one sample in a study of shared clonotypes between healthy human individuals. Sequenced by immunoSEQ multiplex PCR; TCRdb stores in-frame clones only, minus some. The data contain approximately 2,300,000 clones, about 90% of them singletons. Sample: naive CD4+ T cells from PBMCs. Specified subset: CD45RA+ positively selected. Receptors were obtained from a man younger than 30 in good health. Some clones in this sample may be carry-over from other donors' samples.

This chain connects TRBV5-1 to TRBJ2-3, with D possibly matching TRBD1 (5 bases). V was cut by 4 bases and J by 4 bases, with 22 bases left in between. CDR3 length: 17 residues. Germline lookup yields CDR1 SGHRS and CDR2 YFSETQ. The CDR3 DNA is TGCGCCAGCAGCCTCCGTCTAGGGGAAGTTTCAGCAGATACGCAGTATTTT. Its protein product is CASSLRLGEVSADTQYF.

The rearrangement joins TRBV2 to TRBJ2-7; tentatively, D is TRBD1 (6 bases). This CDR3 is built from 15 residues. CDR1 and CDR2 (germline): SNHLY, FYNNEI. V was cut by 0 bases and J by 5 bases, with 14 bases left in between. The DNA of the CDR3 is TGTGCCAGCAGTGAAGCGGGGGCTAGAAACAACGAGCAGTACTTC. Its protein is CASSEAGARNNEQYF.

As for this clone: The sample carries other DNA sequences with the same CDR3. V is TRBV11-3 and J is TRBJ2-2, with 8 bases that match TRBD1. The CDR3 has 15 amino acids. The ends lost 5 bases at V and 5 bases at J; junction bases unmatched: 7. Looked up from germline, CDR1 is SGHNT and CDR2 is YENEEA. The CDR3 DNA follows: TGTGCCAGCAGCCCTCAGGGGGCCGGAACCGGGGAGCTGTTTTTT. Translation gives CASSPQGAGTGELFF.

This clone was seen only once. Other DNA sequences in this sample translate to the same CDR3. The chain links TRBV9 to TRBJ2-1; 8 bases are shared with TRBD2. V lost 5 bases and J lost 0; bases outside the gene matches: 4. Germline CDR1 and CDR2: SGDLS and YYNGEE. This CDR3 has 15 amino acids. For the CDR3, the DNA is TGTGCCAGCAGTGTTAGCGGGAACTCCTACAATGAGCAGTTCTTC. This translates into CASSVSGNSYNEQFF.

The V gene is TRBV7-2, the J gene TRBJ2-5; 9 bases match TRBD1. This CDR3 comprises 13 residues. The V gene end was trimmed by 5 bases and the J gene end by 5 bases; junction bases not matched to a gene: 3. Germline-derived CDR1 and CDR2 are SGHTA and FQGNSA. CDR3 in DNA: TGTGCCAGCAGCACAGGGGGCGGGGAGACCCAGTACTTC. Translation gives CASSTGGGETQYF.

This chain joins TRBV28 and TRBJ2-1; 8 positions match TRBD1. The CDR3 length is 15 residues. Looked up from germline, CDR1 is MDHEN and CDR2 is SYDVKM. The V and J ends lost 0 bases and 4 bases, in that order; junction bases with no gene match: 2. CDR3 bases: TGTGCCAGCAGTTTATGGGGGACAGGATACAATGAGCAGTTCTTC. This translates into CASSLWGTGYNEQFF.

CDR3 amino acids: CASSGTQGNNQPQHF. The CDR3 nucleotides are TGTGCCAGCAGTGGGACACAGGGAAACAATCAGCCCCAGCATTTT. The V call is TRBV25-1, the J call TRBJ1-5; a possible D gene is TRBD1 (6 bases). This CDR3 has 15 residues. Germline V gene data show CDR1 as MGHDK and CDR2 as SYGVNS. V gave up 4 bases and J gave up 3 bases, with 13 bases separating them. The full variable domain, completed using reference TRBV25-1 and TRBJ1-5, is EADIYQTPRYLVIGTGKKITLECSQTMGHDKMYWYQQDPGMELHLIHYSYGVNSTEKGDLSSESTVSRIRTEHFPLTLESARPSHTSQYLCASSGTQGNNQPQHFGDGTRLSIL.

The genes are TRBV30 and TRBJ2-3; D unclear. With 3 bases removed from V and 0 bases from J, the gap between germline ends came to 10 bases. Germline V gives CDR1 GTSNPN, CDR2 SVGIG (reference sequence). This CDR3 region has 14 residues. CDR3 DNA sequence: TGTGCCTGGAGGGCAGCTACTAGCACAGATACGCAGTATTTT. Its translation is CAWRAATSTDTQYF.

The CDR3 region has the DNA TGTGCCAGCAGTTACTCCATTCAGGGGACTGAAGCTTTCTTT. It yields the protein CASSYSIQGTEAFF. The chain combines TRBV6-5 with TRBJ1-1, with D perhaps matching TRBD1 (6 bases). Germline V gene data show CDR1 as MNHEY and CDR2 as SVGAGI. The ends were cut back, 0 bases at V and 5 bases at J, with 10 bases in the middle. The CDR3 spans 14 residues.

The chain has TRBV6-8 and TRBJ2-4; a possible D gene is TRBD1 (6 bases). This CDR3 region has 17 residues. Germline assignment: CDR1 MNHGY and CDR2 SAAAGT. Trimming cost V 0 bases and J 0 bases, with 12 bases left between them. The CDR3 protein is CASSYSQQGLAKNIQYF. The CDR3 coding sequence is TGTGCCAGCAGTTACTCGCAACAGGGCCTAGCCAAAAACATTCAGTACTTC.

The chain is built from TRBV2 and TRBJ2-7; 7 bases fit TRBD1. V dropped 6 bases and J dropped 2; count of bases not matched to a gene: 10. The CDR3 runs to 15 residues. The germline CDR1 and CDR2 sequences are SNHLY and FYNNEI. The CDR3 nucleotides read TGTGCCAGCAGCGAGGACAGGTCCTTCACCTACGAGCAGTACTTC. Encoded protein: CASSEDRSFTYEQYF.

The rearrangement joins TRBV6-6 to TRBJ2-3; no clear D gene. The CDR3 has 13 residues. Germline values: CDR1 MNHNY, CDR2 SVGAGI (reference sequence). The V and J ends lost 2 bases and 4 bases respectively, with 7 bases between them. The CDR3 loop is CASSYRRADTQYF. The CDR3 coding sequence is TGTGCCAGCAGTTACAGGCGAGCAGATACGCAGTATTTT.

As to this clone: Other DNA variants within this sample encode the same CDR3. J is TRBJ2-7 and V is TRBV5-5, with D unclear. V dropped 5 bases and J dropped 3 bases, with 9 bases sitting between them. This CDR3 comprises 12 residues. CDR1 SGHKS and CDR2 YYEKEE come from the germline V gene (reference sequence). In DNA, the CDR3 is TGTGCCAGCAGTCTGGTCGGCTACGAGCAGTACTTC. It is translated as CASSLVGYEQYF.

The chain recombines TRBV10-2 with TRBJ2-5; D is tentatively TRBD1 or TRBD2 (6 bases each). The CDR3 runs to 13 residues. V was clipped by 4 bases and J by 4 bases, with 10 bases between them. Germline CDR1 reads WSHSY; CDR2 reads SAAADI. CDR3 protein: CASSGGALETQYF. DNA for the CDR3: TGCGCCAGCAGTGGGGGGGCCCTAGAGACCCAGTACTTC.

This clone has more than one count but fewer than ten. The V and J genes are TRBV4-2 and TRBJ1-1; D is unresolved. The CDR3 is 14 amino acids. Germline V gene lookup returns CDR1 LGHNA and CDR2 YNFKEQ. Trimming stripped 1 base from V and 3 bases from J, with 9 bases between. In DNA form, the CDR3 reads TGTGCCAGCAGCCAAGCAAGGGATGACACTGAAGCTTTCTTT. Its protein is CASSQARDDTEAFF.

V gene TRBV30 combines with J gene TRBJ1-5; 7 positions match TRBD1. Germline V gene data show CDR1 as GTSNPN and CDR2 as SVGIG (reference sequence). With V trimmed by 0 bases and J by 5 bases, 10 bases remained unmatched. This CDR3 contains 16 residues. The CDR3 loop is CAWSVRPGRGDQPQHF. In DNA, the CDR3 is TGTGCCTGGAGTGTACGGCCGGGCAGGGGGGATCAGCCCCAGCATTTT.

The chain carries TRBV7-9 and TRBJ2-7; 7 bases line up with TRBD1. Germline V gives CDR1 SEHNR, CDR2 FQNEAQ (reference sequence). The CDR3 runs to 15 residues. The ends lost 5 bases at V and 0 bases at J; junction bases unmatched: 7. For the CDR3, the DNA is TGTGCCAGCAGCCCGGACAGGTCTTACTCCTACGAGCAGTACTTC. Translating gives CASSPDRSYSYEQYF.

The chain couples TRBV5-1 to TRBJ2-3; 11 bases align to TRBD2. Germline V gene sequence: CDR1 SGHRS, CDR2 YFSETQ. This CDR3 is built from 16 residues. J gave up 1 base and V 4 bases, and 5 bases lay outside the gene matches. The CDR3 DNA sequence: TGCGCCAGCAGCCCAGGGACTAGCGGTCGCACAGATACGCAGTATTTT. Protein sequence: CASSPGTSGRTDTQYF.

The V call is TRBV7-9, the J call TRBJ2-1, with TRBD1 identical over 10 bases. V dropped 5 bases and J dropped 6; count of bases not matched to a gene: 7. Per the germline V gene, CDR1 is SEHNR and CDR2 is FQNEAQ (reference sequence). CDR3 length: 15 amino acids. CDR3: CASSLGDRGGNEQFF. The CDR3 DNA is TGTGCCAGCAGCCTGGGGGACAGGGGCGGCAATGAGCAGTTCTTC.

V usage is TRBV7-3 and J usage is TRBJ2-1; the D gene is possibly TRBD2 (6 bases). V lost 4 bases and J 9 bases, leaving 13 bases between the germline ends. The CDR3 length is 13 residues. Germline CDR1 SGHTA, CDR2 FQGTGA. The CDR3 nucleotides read TGTGCCAGCAGCTGGGACTCTGAGGCTGAGCAGTTCTTC. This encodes CASSWDSEAEQFF.

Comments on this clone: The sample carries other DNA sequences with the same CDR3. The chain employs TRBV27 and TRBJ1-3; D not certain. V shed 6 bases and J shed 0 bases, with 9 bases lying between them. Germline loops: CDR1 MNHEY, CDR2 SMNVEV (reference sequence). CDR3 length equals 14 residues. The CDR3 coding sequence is TGTGCCAGCAGCCGCGGTAGCTCTGGAAACACCATATATTTT. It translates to CASSRGSSGNTIYF.

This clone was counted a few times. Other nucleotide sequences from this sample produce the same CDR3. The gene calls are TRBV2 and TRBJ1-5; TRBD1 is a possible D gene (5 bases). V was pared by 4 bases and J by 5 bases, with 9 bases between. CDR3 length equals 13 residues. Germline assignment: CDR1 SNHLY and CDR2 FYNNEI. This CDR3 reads CASSGGLDQPQHF. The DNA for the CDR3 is TGTGCCAGCAGTGGGGGACTTGATCAGCCCCAGCATTTT.

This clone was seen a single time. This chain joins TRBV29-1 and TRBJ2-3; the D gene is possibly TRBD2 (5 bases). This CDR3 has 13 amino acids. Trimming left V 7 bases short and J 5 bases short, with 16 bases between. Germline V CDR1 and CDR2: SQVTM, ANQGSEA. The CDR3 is CSARTRAVDTQYF. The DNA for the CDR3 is TGCAGCGCACGGACCAGAGCGGTAGATACGCAGTATTTT.

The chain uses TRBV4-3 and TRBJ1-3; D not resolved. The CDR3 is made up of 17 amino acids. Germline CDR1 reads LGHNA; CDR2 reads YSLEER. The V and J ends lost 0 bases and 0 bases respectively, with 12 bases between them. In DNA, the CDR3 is TGCGCCAGCAGCCAAGACGGGCAGCGACTCTCTGGAAACACCATATATTTT. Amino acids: CASSQDGQRLSGNTIYF.

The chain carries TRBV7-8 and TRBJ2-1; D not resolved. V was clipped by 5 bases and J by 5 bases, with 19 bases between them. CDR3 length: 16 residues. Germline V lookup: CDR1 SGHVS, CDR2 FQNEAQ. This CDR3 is CASSLLGRALDNEQFF. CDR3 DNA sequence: TGTGCCAGCAGCCTTCTTGGTCGGGCCTTAGACAATGAGCAGTTCTTC.